Below are 18 T cell receptor beta chains sequenced from a single sample in a study of blood T cell repertoires in COVID-19. Generated by immunoSEQ multiplex PCR, the TCRdb table keeps only in-frame clones and is missing some. The data contain about 350,000 clones, more than 70% of them singletons. Material for sequencing was PBMCs or T cells enriched from blood (not recorded which). The receptors here all came from a woman aged 25 to 39 who had been exposed to COVID-19.

The chain joins TRBV28 to TRBJ1-6; 12 bases are shared with TRBD1. The CDR3 has 16 amino acids. Germline V gene data show CDR1 as MDHEN and CDR2 as SYDVKM. The trim removed 5 bases at V and 7 bases at J, leaving 6 bases unmatched. CDR3 region: CASSGDRGLRNSPLHF. The CDR3 region has the DNA TGTGCCAGCAGTGGGGACAGGGGGCTTCGCAATTCACCCCTCCACTTT.

This rearrangement joins TRBV7-2 to TRBJ2-7; D is undetermined. V was shortened by 1 base and J by 2 bases, with 15 bases between the two germline ends. Germline loops: CDR1 SGHTA, CDR2 FQGNSA. This CDR3 spans 16 amino acids. CDR3 region: CASSLVSTGYTYEQYF. The DNA for the CDR3 is TGTGCCAGCAGCTTAGTATCCACGGGTTATACCTACGAGCAGTACTTC. The full variable domain, with the rest looked up from reference TRBV7-2 and TRBJ2-7, is GAGVSQSPSNKVTEKGKDVELRCDPISGHTALYWYRQSLGQGLEFLIYFQGNSAPDKSGLPSDRFSAERTGGSVSTLTIQRTQQEDSAVYLCASSLVSTGYTYEQYFGPGTRLTVT.

V usage is TRBV4-1 and J usage is TRBJ2-2; 11 bases align to TRBD2. The germline CDR1 and CDR2 sequences are MGHRA and YSYEKL. J was trimmed by 2 bases and V by 3 bases; bases with no gene match: 5. The CDR3 is 17 amino acids. The CDR3, as DNA: TGCGCCAGCAGCCAGGGGGGACTAGCGGTAAACACCGGGGAGCTGTTTTTT. As protein: CASSQGGLAVNTGELFF.

V gene TRBV28 combines with J gene TRBJ2-7; 8 bases agree with TRBD2. This CDR3 has 15 residues. V was clipped by 10 bases and J by 0 bases; unmatched bases: 11. In germline, CDR1 is MDHEN, CDR2 SYDVKM. CDR3 coding DNA: TGTGCCATCGGGAGGGGGGGTTGGAGCTCCTACGAGCAGTACTTC. Translation gives CAIGRGGWSSYEQYF.

The V call is TRBV21-1, the J call TRBJ2-5; the table assigns TRBD1, which was not confirmed against the DNA. TRBV21-1 has pseudogene status. This CDR3 comprises 16 residues. CDR3: CASTFTHRGRRETQYF. The CDR3 coding sequence is TGTGCCAGCACCTTTACCCACAGGGGAAGAAGGGAGACCCAGTACTTC.

CDR3 sequence (DNA): TGTGCCAGCAGCCAAGCCGGGACTAGCGGGACCGGGGAGCTGTTTTTT. This sequence encodes CASSQAGTSGTGELFF. The chain couples TRBV4-2 to TRBJ2-2, with 12 bases identical to TRBD2. In germline, CDR1 is LGHNA, CDR2 YNFKEQ. The CDR3 is made up of 16 amino acids. Germline trimming cut 1 base from V and 5 bases from J; bases unmatched to any gene: 2.

This sequence joins TRBV28 and TRBJ2-7; TRBD1 matches 8 bases. Losses at the gene ends were 3 bases for V and 3 bases for J; bases not matched to a gene: 22. Germline V CDR1 and CDR2: MDHEN, SYDVKM. This CDR3 spans 20 amino acids. The CDR3 sequence is CASSLYGGTGVARSLYEQYF. DNA of the CDR3: TGTGCCAGCAGTTTGTATGGAGGGACAGGAGTAGCTCGATCGCTCTACGAGCAGTACTTC.

The V and J genes are TRBV13 and TRBJ2-7, with 9 bases lining up with TRBD2. CDR3 length: 16 residues. CDR1 is PRHDT and CDR2 is FYEKMQ in the germline V gene (reference sequence). The junction had 10 bases not matched to a gene; V was cut back by 3 bases and J by 4 bases. CDR3 coding DNA: TGTGCCAGCAGCTTCCCAGCGGGAGGAGGTCCTTACGAGCAGTACTTC. Amino acids: CASSFPAGGGPYEQYF.

This clone has just one count. This sequence joins TRBV30 and TRBJ2-1; 10 nucleotides align to TRBD2. J lost 4 bases, V lost 2 bases, and 8 bases had no gene match. The length of the CDR3 is 16 residues. Looked up from germline, CDR1 is GTSNPN and CDR2 is SVGIG (reference sequence). CDR3 nucleotides: TGTGCCTGGAGTTGGGGTAGCGGGAGGTTTTACAATGAGCAGTTCTTC. Its translation is CAWSWGSGRFYNEQFF. The full variable domain, completed using reference TRBV30 and TRBJ2-1, is SQTIHQWPATLVQPVGSPLSLECTVEGTSNPNLYWYRQAAGRGLQLLFYSVGIGQISSEVPQNLSASRPQDRQFILSSKKLLLSDSGFYLCAWSWGSGRFYNEQFFGPGTRLTVL.

The chain uses TRBV28 and TRBJ2-3, with 16 bases matching TRBD2. V was clipped by 5 bases and J by 4 bases; unmatched bases: 6. Germline values: CDR1 MDHEN, CDR2 SYDVKM. This CDR3 region has 17 residues. The chain's CDR3 is CASSPGTSGRASDTQYF. CDR3 sequence (DNA): TGTGCCAGCAGTCCCGGGACTAGCGGGAGGGCCTCAGATACGCAGTATTTT.

The chain couples TRBV7-2 to TRBJ1-2; D not resolved. V lost 5 bases to trimming and J lost 3 bases, with 16 bases between them. This CDR3 has 15 amino acids. Germline-derived CDR1 and CDR2 are SGHTA and FQGNSA. The CDR3 region is CASSRKESTDYGYTF. CDR3 nucleotides: TGTGCCAGCAGCCGGAAGGAATCGACTGACTATGGCTACACCTTC.

V is TRBV20-1 and J is TRBJ2-6, with D possibly TRBD1 on 5 matching bases. Trimming pared 3 bases from V and 2 bases from J, leaving 14 bases between. Germline CDR1 is DFQATT and CDR2 is SNEGSKA (reference sequence). The CDR3 is 16 residues long. The CDR3 DNA reads as TGCAGTGCTAGTCCCCAACCAGGGACTGGGGCCAACGTCCTGACTTTC. Protein sequence: CSASPQPGTGANVLTF.

The chain couples TRBV27 to TRBJ2-4; 9 bases agree with TRBD1. V gave up 6 bases and J gave up 4 bases; unmatched junction bases: 10. Germline V gene sequence: CDR1 MNHEY, CDR2 SMNVEV (reference sequence). This CDR3 has 16 amino acids. CDR3 residues: CASSSGATGGKNIQYF. The CDR3 region has the DNA TGTGCCAGCAGCTCAGGGGCGACAGGGGGGAAAAACATTCAGTACTTC.

The chain couples TRBV19 to TRBJ2-7; 14 positions agree with TRBD2. CDR3 length equals 19 residues. Germline trimming cut 5 bases from V and 7 bases from J; bases unmatched to any gene: 19. CDR1 LNHDA and CDR2 SQIVND come from the germline V gene (reference sequence). CDR3 DNA sequence: TGTGCCAGTAGTCCCCCCCCGGGACTAGCGGGAGTCTCTCCGGGGGAGCAGTACTTC. Encoded protein: CASSPPPGLAGVSPGEQYF.

A single count supports this clone. The chain uses TRBV6-5 and TRBJ1-5, with 7 bases fitting TRBD1. There are 14 residues in the CDR3. The V and J ends lost 4 bases and 3 bases, in that order; junction bases with no gene match: 3. The germline V gene encodes CDR1 MNHEY and CDR2 SVGAGI. The CDR3, as DNA: TGTGCCAGCAGTTTCACAGGGGACAATCAGCCCCAGCATTTT. Translating it yields CASSFTGDNQPQHF.

This rearrangement joins TRBV19 to TRBJ2-5; D may be TRBD1 (6 bases). Germline V lookup: CDR1 LNHDA, CDR2 SQIVND (reference sequence). The CDR3 loop spans 14 amino acids. V gave up 5 bases and J gave up 4 bases, with 14 bases separating them. Here the CDR3 DNA reads TGTGCCAGTAGTGGGGGCCACCAGGGAGAGACCCAGTACTTC. Its translation is CASSGGHQGETQYF.

The J gene is TRBJ2-7, the V gene TRBV10-2, with 7 nucleotides matching TRBD1. After removal of 5 bases from V and 3 bases from J, the junction contained 4 bases not matched to a gene. This CDR3 region has 13 residues. Germline-derived CDR1 and CDR2 are WSHSY and SAAADI. The CDR3 loop is CASSPGQYYEQYF. The CDR3 DNA reads as TGCGCCAGCAGTCCGGGACAGTACTACGAGCAGTACTTC.

This clone was counted a few times. V is TRBV28 and J is TRBJ2-7; no reliable D call. The CDR3 consists of 17 residues. The V end lost 3 bases, the J end lost 3 bases, and 21 bases lay between the germline ends. CDR1 and CDR2 from the germline V gene are MDHEN and SYDVKM. The CDR3 loop reads CASSFSAFRSGVYEQYF. The CDR3, as DNA: TGTGCCAGCAGTTTCTCGGCTTTTCGGTCGGGTGTCTACGAGCAGTACTTC.